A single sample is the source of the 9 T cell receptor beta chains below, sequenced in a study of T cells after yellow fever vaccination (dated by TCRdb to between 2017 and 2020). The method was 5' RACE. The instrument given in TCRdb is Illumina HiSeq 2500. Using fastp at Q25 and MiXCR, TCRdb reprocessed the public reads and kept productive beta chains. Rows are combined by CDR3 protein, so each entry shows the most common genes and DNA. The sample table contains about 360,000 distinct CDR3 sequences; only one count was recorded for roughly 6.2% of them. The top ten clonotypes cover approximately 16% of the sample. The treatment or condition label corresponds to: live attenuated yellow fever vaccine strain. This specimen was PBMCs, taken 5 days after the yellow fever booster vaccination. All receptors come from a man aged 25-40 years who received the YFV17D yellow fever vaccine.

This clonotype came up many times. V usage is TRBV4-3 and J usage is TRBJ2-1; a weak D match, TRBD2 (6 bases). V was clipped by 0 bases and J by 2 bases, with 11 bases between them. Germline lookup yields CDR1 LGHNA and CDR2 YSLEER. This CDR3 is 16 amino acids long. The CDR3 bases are TGCGCCAGCAGCCAAGAGGGCGGGATCCCCTACAATGAGCAGTTCTTC. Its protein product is CASSQEGGIPYNEQFF.

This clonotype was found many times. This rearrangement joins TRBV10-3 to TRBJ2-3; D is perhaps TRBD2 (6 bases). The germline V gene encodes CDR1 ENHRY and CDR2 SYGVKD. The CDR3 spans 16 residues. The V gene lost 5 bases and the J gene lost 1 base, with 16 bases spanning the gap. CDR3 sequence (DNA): TGTGCCATCAGTTCCGCGCGGGGCTCCGGCACAGATACGCAGTATTTT. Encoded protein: CAISSARGSGTDTQYF.

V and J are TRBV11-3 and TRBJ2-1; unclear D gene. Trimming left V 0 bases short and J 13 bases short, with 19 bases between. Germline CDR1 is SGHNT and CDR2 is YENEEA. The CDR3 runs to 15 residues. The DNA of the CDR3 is TGTGCCAGCAGCTTAGATGGGTATGGCGACCGCGCCCAGTTCTTC. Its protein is CASSLDGYGDRAQFF. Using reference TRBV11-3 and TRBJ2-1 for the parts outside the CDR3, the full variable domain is EAGVVQSPRYKIIEKKQPVAFWCNPISGHNTLYWYLQNLGQGPELLIRYENEEAVDDSQLPKDRFSAERLKGVDSTLKIQPAELGDSAVYLCASSLDGYGDRAQFFGPGTRLTVL.

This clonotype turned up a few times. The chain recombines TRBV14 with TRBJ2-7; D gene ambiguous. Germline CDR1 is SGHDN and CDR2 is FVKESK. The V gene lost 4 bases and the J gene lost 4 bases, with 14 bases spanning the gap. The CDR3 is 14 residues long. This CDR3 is CASSRPAENYEQYF. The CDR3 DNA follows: TGTGCCAGCAGCCGACCGGCCGAGAATTACGAGCAGTACTTC.

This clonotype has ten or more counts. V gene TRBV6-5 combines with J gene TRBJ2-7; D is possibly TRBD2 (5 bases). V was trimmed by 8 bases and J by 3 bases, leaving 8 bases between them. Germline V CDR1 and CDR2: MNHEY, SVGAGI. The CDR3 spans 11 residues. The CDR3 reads CASGGGYEQYF. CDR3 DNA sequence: TGTGCCAGCGGAGGAGGCTACGAGCAGTACTTC.

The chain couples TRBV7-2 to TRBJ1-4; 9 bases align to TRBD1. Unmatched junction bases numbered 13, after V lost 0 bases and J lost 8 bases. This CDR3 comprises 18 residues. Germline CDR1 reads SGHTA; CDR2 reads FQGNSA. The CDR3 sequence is CASSLARDRVSVREKLFF. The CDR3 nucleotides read TGTGCCAGCAGCTTAGCCAGGGACAGGGTATCAGTTCGGGAAAAACTGTTTTTT.

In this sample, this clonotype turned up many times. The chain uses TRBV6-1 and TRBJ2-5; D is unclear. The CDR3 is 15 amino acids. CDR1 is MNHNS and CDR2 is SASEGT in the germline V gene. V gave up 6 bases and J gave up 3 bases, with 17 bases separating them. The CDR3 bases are TGTGCCAGCAGAACCAATCGAGTTAGGGAAGAGACCCAGTACTTC. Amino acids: CASRTNRVREETQYF.

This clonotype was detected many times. Written as DNA, the CDR3 is TGCAGCGTTGATAAGGCGTACAATGAGCAGTTCTTC. It translates to CSVDKAYNEQFF. The chain employs TRBV29-1 and TRBJ2-1; D unclear. The V end lost 3 bases, the J end lost 4 bases, and 7 bases lay between the germline ends. Germline values: CDR1 SQVTM, CDR2 ANQGSEA. The CDR3 contains 12 residues.

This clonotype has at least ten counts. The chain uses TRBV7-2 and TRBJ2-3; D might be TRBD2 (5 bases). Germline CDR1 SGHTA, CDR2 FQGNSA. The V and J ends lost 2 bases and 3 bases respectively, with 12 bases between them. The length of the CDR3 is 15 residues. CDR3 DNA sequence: TGTGCCAGCAGCTTACCGGGGAGAAAGACAGATACGCAGTATTTT. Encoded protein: CASSLPGRKTDTQYF.